A selection of T cell receptor beta chains follows, all from one sample in a study of neoadjuvant anti-PD-1 for oral cavity cancer. Method: immunoSEQ multiplex PCR; TCRdb's copy keeps in-frame clones and lacks some. The sample lists about 72,000 clones; around 80% were seen once. The sample consisted of PBMCs, taken before nivolumab (anti-PD-1) treatment. The receptor source for this set is a person aged 40 to 85 with oral cavity squamous cell carcinoma. CDR3s include the opening cysteine and the closing phenylalanine or tryptophan. The D gene is left open where the match is weak. Size values are once, few and many counts, or a class for expanded clones, and some rows have none.

J gene,clone size,V gene,D gene,CDR3 protein,CDR3 DNA
TRBJ1-5,-,TRBV6-1,TRBD1,CASSASTGAGVLSQHF,TGTGCCAGCAGTGCATCGACAGGGGCCGGGGTTTTGTCCCAGCATTTT
TRBJ2-3,-,TRBV27,TRBD1,CASSSPPGTGYRDTQYF,TGTGCCAGCAGTTCGCCGCCCGGGACAGGGTATAGAGATACGCAGTATTTT
TRBJ2-7,-,TRBV6-5,TRBD1,CASRITTGTEYEQYF,TGTGCCAGCAGAATTACAACCGGGACAGAATACGAGCAGTACTTC
TRBJ1-5,-,TRBV2,-,CASSGRSGNQPQHF,TGTGCCAGCAGTGGTCGCTCCGGAAATCAGCCCCAGCATTTT
TRBJ2-1,-,TRBV2,-,CASRQKNQNNEQFF,TGTGCCAGCAGACAGAAAAACCAAAACAATGAGCAGTTCTTC
TRBJ2-2,-,TRBV30,TRBD2,CASAGGPGELFF,TGTGCCTCTGCGGGGGGGCCCGGGGAGCTGTTTTTT
TRBJ2-7,-,TRBV7-3,-,CASSFGTGASEQYF,TGTGCCAGCAGCTTCGGAACAGGTGCCTCCGAGCAGTACTTC
TRBJ2-2,-,TRBV7-3,TRBD1,CASRFGTANTGELFF,TGTGCCAGCAGATTCGGGACAGCGAACACCGGGGAGCTGTTTTTT
TRBJ2-7,-,TRBV7-9,TRBD1,CASSPGAPGQGYEQYF,TGTGCCAGCAGCCCGGGGGCCCCGGGACAGGGTTACGAGCAGTACTTC
TRBJ2-7,-,TRBV27,-,CATRAGSQPIYEQYF,TGTGCCACCAGGGCGGGTTCCCAACCTATCTACGAGCAGTACTTC
TRBJ1-1,-,TRBV30,-,CAWRGRLRGDDPEAFF,TGTGCCTGGAGGGGACGGCTCAGGGGAGATGACCCTGAAGCTTTCTTT
TRBJ2-1,-,TRBV7-6,-,CASSPAVGPEQFF,TGTGCCAGCAGCCCAGCCGTCGGCCCCGAGCAGTTCTTC
TRBJ1-1,once,TRBV6-1,-,CASRGTEAFF,TGTGCCAGCAGGGGAACTGAAGCTTTCTTT
TRBJ2-3,-,TRBV5-6,TRBD2,CASSLRGPGLAVFF,TGTGCCAGCAGCTTGCGGGGACCGGGACTAGCGGTCTTTTTT
TRBJ2-1,-,TRBV4-1,-,CASSLERTPTGEQFF,TGCGCCAGCAGCCTCGAAAGGACGCCCACGGGTGAGCAGTTCTTC
TRBJ2-2,once,TRBV4-1,-,CASSQGAGHAGGELFF,TGCGCCAGCAGCCAAGGAGCGGGACACGCGGGCGGGGAGCTGTTTTTT
TRBJ1-5,few,TRBV5-4,-,CASSRGGTGQPQHF,TGTGCCAGCAGCCGAGGGGGAACCGGACAGCCCCAGCATTTT
TRBJ2-2,-,TRBV7-9,TRBD2,CASSLSVAGTGELFF,TGTGCCAGCAGCTTATCGGTAGCGGGAACCGGGGAGCTGTTTTTT
TRBJ1-4,-,TRBV5-1,-,CASPADNEKLFF,TGCGCCAGCCCGGCCGATAATGAAAAACTGTTTTTT
TRBJ1-2,-,TRBV6-6,-,CASSYDGEYGYTF,TGTGCCAGCAGTTACGACGGAGAATATGGCTACACCTTC
TRBJ2-5,-,TRBV6-6,TRBD2,CASISGGLQETQYF,TGTGCCAGCATTAGCGGGGGACTACAAGAGACCCAGTACTTC
TRBJ1-1,-,TRBV19,-,CASSIDHGQGEAFF,TGTGCCAGTAGTATAGATCATGGGCAGGGGGAAGCTTTCTTT
TRBJ1-2,-,TRBV6-5,-,CASSAGGRGYTF,TGTGCCAGCAGTGCTGGGGGAAGGGGCTACACCTTC
TRBJ2-2,-,TRBV5-1,TRBD2,CASSLRPTSGGARGVTGELFF,TGCGCCAGCAGCTTGCGCCCGACTAGCGGGGGGGCTCGAGGGGTCACCGGGGAGCTGTTTTTT
TRBJ1-2,-,TRBV7-9,TRBD1,CASSSSGTGGVTYGYTF,TGTGCCAGCAGTTCATCCGGGACAGGGGGCGTAACCTATGGCTACACCTTC
TRBJ2-7,-,TRBV28,-,CASSVGGPYEQYF,TGTGCCAGCAGCGTCGGGGGGCCCTACGAGCAGTACTTC
TRBJ2-2,-,TRBV7-3,-,CASSRAGAGELFF,TGTGCCAGCAGCCGGGCCGGGGCCGGGGAGCTGTTTTTT
TRBJ2-5,-,TRBV7-3,-,CASSLGPKGETQYF,TGTGCCAGCAGCTTAGGGCCCAAAGGAGAGACCCAGTACTTC
TRBJ1-2,-,TRBV6-1,-,CASSEKGAQHLGGYTF,TGTGCCAGCAGTGAAAAAGGGGCACAACACCTCGGTGGCTACACCTTC
TRBJ1-5,-,TRBV15,-,CATSRDIGAGNQPQHF,TGTGCCACCAGCAGAGATATCGGGGCAGGGAATCAGCCCCAGCATTTT
TRBJ2-5,-,TRBV5-4,TRBD1,CASSSDRGQETQYF,TGTGCCAGCAGCTCTGACAGGGGCCAAGAGACCCAGTACTTC
TRBJ2-6,few,TRBV5-4,TRBD1,CASSRTGTGANVLTF,TGTGCCAGCAGCAGGACAGGGACTGGGGCCAACGTCCTGACTTTC
TRBJ2-1,-,TRBV28,-,CASSLLQYNEQFF,TGTGCCAGCAGTTTGTTACAGTACAATGAGCAGTTCTTC
TRBJ2-7,-,TRBV2,TRBD1,CASSRDRTYEQYF,TGTGCCAGCAGCCGGGACAGAACCTACGAGCAGTACTTC